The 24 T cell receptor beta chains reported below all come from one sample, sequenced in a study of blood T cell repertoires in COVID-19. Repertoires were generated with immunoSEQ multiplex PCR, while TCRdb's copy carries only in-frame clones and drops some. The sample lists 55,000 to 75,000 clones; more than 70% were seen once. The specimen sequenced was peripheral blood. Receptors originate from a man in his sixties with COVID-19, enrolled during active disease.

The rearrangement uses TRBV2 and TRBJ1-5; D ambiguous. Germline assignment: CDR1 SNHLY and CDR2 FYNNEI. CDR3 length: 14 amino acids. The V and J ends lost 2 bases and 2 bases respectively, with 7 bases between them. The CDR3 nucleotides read TGTGCCAGCAGTGAACACGGGGGCAATCAGCCCCAGCATTTT. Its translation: CASSEHGGNQPQHF.

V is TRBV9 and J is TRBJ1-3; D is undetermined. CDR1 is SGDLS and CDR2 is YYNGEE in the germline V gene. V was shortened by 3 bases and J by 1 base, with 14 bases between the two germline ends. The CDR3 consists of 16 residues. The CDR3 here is CASSAEDGLSGNTIYF. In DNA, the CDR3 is TGTGCCAGCAGCGCAGAGGACGGACTTTCTGGAAACACCATATATTTT.

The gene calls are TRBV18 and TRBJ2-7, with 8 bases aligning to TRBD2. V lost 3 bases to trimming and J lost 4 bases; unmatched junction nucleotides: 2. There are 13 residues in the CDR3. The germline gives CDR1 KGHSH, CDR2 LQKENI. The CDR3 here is CASSPASGYEQYF. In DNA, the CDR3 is TGTGCCAGCTCACCCGCTAGCGGGTACGAGCAGTACTTC.

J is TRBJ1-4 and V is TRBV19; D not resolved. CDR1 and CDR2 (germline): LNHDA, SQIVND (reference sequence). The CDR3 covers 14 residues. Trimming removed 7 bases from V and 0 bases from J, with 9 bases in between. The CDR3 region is CASTPDTTNEKLFF. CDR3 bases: TGTGCCAGTACCCCTGACACAACTAATGAAAAACTGTTTTTT.

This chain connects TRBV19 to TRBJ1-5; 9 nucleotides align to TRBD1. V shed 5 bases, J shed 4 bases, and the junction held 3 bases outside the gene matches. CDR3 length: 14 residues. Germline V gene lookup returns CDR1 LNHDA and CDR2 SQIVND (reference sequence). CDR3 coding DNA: TGTGCCAGTAGTCAGGGACAGGGAAATCAGCCCCAGCATTTT. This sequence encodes CASSQGQGNQPQHF.

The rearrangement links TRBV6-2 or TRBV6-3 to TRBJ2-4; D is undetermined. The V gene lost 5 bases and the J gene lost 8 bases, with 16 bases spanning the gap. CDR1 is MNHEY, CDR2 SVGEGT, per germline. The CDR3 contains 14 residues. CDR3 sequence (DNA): TGTGCCAGCAGTCGACCCCAACTTGCGGACATTCAGTACTTC. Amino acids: CASSRPQLADIQYF.

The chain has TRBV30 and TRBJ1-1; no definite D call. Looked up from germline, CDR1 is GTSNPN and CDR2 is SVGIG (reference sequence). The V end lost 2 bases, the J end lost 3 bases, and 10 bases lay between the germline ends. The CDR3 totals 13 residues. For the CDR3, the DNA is TGTGCCTGGAGTCGGGAGTCGGACACTGAAGCTTTCTTT. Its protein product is CAWSRESDTEAFF.

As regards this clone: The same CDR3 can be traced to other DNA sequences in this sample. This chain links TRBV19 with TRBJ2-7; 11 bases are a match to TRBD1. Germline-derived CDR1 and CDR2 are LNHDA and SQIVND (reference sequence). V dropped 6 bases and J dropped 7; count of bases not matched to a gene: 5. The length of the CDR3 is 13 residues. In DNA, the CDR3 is TGTGCCAGTAGCACGGGACAGGGGGGGGAGCAGTACTTC. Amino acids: CASSTGQGGEQYF.

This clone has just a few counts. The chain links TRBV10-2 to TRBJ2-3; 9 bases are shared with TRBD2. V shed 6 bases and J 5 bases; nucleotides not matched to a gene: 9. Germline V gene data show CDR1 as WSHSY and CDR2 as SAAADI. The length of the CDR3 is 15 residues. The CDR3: CASRASGDPRDTQYF. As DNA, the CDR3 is TGCGCCAGCAGGGCTAGCGGGGACCCCCGAGATACGCAGTATTTT.

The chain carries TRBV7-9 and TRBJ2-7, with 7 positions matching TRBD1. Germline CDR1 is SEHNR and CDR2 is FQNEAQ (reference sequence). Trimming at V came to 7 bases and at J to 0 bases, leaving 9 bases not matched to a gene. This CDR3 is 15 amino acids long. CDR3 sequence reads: CASTTGTVGSYEQYF. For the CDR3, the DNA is TGTGCCAGCACCACCGGGACAGTCGGCTCCTACGAGCAGTACTTC.

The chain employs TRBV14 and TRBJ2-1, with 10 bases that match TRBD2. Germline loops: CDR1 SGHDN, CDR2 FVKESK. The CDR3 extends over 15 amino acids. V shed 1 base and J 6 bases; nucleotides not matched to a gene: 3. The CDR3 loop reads CASSQGSGRSNEQFF. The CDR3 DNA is TGTGCCAGCAGCCAAGGTAGCGGGAGGTCCAATGAGCAGTTCTTC.

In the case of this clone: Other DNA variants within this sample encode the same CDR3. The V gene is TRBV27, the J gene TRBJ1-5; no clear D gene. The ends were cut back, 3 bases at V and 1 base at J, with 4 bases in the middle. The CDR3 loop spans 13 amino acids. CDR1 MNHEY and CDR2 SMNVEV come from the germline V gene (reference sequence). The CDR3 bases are TGTGCCAGCAGTTTCCTAAGCAATCAGCCCCAGCATTTT. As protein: CASSFLSNQPQHF.

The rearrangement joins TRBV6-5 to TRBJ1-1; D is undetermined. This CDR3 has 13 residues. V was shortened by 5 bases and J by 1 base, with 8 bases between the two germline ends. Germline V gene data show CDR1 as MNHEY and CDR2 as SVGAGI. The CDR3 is CASSPRTNTEAFF. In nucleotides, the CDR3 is TGTGCCAGCAGTCCCAGAACGAACACTGAAGCTTTCTTT.

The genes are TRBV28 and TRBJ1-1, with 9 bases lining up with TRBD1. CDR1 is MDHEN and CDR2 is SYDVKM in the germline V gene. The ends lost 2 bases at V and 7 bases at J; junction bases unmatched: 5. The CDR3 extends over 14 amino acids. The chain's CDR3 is CASSLGTGMLEAFF. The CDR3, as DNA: TGTGCCAGCAGTTTAGGGACAGGGATGCTTGAAGCTTTCTTT.

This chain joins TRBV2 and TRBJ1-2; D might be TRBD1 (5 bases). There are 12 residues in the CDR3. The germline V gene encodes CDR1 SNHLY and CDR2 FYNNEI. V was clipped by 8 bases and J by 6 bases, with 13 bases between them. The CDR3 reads CASRDGLDGYTF. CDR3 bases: TGTGCCAGCCGGGACGGACTAGATGGCTACACCTTC.

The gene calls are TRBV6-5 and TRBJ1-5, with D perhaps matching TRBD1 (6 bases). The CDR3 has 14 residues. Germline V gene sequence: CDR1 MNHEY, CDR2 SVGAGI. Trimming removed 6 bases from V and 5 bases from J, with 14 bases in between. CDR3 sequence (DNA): TGTGCCAGCAGACAAGGGGGGGGTGATCAGCCCCAGCATTTT. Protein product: CASRQGGGDQPQHF.

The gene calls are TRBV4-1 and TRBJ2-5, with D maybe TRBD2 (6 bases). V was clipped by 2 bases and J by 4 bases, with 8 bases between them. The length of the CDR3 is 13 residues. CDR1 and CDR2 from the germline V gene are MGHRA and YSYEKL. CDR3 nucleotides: TGCGCCAGCAGCCAATTCGGGGGAGAGACCCAGTACTTC. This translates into CASSQFGGETQYF.

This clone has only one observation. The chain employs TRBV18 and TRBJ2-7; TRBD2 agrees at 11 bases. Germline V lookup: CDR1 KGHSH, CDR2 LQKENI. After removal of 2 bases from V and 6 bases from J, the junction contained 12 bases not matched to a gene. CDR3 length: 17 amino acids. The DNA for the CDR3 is TGTGCCAGCTCACCAATCTTACTAGCGGGAGAGCCTTCCGAGCAGTACTTC. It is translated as CASSPILLAGEPSEQYF.

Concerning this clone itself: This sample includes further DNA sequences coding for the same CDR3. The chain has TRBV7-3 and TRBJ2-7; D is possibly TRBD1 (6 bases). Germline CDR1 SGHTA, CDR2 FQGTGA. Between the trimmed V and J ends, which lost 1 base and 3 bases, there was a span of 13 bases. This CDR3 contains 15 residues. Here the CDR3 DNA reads TGTGCCAGCAGCTTAAGTTGGGGGCGTGGCTACGAGCAGTACTTC. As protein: CASSLSWGRGYEQYF.

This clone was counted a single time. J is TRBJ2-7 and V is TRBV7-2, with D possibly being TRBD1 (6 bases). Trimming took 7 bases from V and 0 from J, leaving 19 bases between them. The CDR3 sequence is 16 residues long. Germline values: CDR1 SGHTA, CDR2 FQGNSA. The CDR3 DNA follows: TGTGCCAGCACTACGTTCAGTTCAGGGGTCTCCTACGAGCAGTACTTC. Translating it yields CASTTFSSGVSYEQYF. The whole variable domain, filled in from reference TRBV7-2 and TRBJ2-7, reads GAGVSQSPSNKVTEKGKDVELRCDPISGHTALYWYRQSLGQGLEFLIYFQGNSAPDKSGLPSDRFSAERTGGSVSTLTIQRTQQEDSAVYLCASTTFSSGVSYEQYFGPGTRLTVT.

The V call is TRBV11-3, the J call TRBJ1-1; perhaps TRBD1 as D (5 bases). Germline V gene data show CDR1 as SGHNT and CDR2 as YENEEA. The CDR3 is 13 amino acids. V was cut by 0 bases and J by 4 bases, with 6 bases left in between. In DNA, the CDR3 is TGTGCCAGCAGCTTAGAGGGGGGCACTGAAGCTTTCTTT. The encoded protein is CASSLEGGTEAFF. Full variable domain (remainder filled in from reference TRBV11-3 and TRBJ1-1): EAGVVQSPRYKIIEKKQPVAFWCNPISGHNTLYWYLQNLGQGPELLIRYENEEAVDDSQLPKDRFSAERLKGVDSTLKIQPAELGDSAVYLCASSLEGGTEAFFGQGTRLTVV.

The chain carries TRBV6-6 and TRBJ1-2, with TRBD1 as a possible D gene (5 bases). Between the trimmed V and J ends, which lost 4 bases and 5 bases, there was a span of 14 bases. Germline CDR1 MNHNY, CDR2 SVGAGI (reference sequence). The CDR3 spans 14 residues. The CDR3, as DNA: TGTGCCAGCAGTTCAGGACAAGGCCCGTATGGCTACACCTTC. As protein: CASSSGQGPYGYTF.

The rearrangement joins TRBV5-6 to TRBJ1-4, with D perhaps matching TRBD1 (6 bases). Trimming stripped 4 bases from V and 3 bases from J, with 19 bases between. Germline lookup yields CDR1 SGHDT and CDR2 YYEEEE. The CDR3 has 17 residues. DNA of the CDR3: TGTGCCAGCAGCCCCACCGGAATTGGGACACCTAATGAAAAACTGTTTTTT. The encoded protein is CASSPTGIGTPNEKLFF. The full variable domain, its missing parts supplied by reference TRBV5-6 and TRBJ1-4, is DAGVTQSPTHLIKTRGQQVTLRCSPKSGHDTVSWYQQALGQGPQFIFQYYEEEERQRGNFPDRFSGHQFPNYSSELNVNALLLGDSALYLCASSPTGIGTPNEKLFFGSGTQLSVL.

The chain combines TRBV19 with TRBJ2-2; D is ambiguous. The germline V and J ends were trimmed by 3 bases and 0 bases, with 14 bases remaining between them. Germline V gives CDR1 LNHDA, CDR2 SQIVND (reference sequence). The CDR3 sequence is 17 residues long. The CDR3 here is CASSIFDGSTNTGELFF. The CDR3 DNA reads TGTGCCAGTAGTATTTTCGATGGCTCAACGAACACCGGGGAGCTGTTTTTT.